Below, one T cell receptor beta chain is given with its context. The data were obtained in a study of cytomegalovirus exposure and HLA in healthy donors. Primers for the PCR totalled 60 Vbeta and 13 Jbeta. Clones were read by immunoSEQ multiplex PCR, and TCRdb kept only the in-frame ones, dropping some. The table lists about 140,000 clones, 80% of them singletons. The sequence came from a man aged 35 to 55 in good health and CMV-seropositive. The specimen sequenced was PBMCs.

DNA for the CDR3: TGCGCCAGCAGCTTTGAACTAGTTGGCGAGCAGTACTTC. Protein: CASSFELVGEQYF. The V call is TRBV5-1, the J call TRBJ2-7; tentative D call: TRBD2 (5 bases). Germline lookup yields CDR1 SGHRS and CDR2 YFSETQ. Trimming stripped 2 bases from V and 6 bases from J, with 12 bases between. The CDR3 is made up of 13 amino acids.